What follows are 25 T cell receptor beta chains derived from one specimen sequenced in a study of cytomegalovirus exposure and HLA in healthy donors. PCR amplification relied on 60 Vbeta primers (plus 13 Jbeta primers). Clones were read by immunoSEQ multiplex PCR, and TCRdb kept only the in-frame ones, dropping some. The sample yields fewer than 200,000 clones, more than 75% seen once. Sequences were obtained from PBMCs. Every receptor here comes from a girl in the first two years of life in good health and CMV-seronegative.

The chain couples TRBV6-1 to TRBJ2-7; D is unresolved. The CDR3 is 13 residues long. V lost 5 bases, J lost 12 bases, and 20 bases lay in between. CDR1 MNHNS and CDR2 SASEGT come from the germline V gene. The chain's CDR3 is CASSSGEYLTRYF. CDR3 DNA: TGTGCCAGCAGTTCAGGCGAGTACCTTACGAGGTACTTC.

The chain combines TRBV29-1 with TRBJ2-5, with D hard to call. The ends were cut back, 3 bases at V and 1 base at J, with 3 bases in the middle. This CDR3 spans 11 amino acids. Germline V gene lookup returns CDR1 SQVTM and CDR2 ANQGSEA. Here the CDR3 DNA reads TGCAGCGTTGACAGCCAAGAGACCCAGTACTTC. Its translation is CSVDSQETQYF.

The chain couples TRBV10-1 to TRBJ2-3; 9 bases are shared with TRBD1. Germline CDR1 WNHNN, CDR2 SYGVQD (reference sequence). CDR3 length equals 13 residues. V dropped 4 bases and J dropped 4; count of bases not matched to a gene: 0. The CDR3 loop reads CASSGTGADTQYF. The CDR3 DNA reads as TGCGCCAGCAGTGGGACAGGGGCAGATACGCAGTATTTT.

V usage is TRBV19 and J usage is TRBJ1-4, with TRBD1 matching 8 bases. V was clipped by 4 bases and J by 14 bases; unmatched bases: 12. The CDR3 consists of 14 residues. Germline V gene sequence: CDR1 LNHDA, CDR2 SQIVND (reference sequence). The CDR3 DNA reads TGTGCCAGTAGTAATGACAGGGGTCGACTTTCTCTGTTTTTT. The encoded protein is CASSNDRGRLSLFF. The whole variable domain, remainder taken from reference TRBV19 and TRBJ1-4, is DGGITQSPKYLFRKEGQNVTLSCEQNLNHDAMYWYRQDPGQGLRLIYYSQIVNDFQKGDIAEGYSVSREKKESFPLTVTSAQKNPTAFYLCASSNDRGRLSLFFGSGTQLSVL.

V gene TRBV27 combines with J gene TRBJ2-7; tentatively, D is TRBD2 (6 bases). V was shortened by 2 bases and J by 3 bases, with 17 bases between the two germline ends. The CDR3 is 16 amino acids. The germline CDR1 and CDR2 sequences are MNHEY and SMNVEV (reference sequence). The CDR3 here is CASSLNSQGLYYEQYF. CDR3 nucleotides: TGTGCCAGCAGTTTAAACTCGCAGGGACTCTACTACGAGCAGTACTTC.

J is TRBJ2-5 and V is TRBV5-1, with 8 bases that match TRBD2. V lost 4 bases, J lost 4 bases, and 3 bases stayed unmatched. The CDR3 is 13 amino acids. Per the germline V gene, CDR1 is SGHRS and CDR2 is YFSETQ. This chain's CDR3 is CASSEGTRETQYF. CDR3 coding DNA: TGCGCCAGCAGCGAGGGGACTAGAGAGACCCAGTACTTC.

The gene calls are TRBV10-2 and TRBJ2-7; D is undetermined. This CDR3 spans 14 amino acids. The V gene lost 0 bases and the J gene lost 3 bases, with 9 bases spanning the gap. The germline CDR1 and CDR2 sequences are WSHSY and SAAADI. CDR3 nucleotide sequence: TGCGCCAGCAGTGAGTCCTCCTACGACTACGAGCAGTACTTC. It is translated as CASSESSYDYEQYF.

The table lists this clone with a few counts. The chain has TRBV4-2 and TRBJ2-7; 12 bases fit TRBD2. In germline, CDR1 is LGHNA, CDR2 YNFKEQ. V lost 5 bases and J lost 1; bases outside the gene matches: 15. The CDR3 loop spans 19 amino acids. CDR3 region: CASSWGPPRTSGGSYEQYF. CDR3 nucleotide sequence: TGTGCCAGCAGCTGGGGGCCCCCGAGAACTAGCGGGGGGTCCTACGAGCAGTACTTC.

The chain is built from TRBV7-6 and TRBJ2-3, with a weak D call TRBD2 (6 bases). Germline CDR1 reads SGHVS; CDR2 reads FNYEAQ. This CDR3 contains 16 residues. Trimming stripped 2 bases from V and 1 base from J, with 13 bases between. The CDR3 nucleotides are TGTGCCAGCAGCTTACGCCCCGGGGGTCGCACAGATACGCAGTATTTT. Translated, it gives CASSLRPGGRTDTQYF.

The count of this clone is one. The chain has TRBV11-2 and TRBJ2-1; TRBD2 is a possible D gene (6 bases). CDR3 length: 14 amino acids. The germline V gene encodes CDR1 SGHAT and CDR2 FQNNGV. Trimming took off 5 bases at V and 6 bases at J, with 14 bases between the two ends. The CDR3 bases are TGTGCCAGCAGCGACCACGGGACTTTCAATGAGCAGTTCTTC. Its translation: CASSDHGTFNEQFF.

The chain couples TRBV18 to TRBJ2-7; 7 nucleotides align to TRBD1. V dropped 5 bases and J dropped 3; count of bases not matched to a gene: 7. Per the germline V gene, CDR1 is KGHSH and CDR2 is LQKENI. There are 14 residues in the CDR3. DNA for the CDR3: TGTGCCAGCTCAACAGCACAGGGGCGCTACGAGCAGTACTTC. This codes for CASSTAQGRYEQYF.

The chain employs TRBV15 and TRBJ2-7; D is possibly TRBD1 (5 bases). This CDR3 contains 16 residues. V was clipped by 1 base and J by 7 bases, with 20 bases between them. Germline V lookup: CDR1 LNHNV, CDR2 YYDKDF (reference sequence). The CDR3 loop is CATSRVGAGRLREQYF. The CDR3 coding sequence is TGTGCCACCAGCAGAGTTGGGGCAGGGCGACTTCGAGAGCAGTACTTC.

CDR3 loop: CASSLGRGPSYEQYF. The CDR3 nucleotides are TGTGCCAGCAGCTTGGGCAGGGGGCCCTCCTACGAGCAGTACTTC. The chain carries TRBV11-2 and TRBJ2-7, with TRBD1 matching 8 bases. Per germline, CDR1 SGHAT and CDR2 FQNNGV. This CDR3 has 15 residues. V shed 3 bases, J shed 0 bases, and the junction held 4 bases outside the gene matches.

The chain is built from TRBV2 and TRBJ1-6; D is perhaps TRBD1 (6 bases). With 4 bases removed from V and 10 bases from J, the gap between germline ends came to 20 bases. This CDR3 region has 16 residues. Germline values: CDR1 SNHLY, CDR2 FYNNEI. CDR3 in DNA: TGTGCCAGCAGTGTCACAGGGTCCGGAGCTGGATCACCCCTCCACTTT. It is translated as CASSVTGSGAGSPLHF. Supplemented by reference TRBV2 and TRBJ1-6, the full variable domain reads EPEVTQTPSHQVTQMGQEVILRCVPISNHLYFYWYRQILGQKVEFLVSFYNNEISEKSEIFDDQFSVERPDGSNFTLKIRSTKLEDSAMYFCASSVTGSGAGSPLHFGNGTRLTVT.

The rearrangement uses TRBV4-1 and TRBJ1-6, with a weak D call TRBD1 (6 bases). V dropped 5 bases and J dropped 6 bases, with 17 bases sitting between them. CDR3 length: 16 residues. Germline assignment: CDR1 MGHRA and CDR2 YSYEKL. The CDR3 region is CASSNGQRESNSPLHF. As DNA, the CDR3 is TGCGCCAGCAGCAATGGACAGAGAGAGTCTAATTCACCCCTCCACTTT.

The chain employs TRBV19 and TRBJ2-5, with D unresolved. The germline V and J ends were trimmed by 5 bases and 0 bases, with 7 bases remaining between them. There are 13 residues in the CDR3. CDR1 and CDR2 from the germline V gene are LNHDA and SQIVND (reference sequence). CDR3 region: CASSPKHQETQYF. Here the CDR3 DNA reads TGTGCCAGTAGTCCGAAGCACCAAGAGACCCAGTACTTC.

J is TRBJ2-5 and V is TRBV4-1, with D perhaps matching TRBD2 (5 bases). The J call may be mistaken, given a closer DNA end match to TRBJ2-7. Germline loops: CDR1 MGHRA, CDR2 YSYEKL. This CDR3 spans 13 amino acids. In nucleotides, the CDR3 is TGCGCCAGCAGCCGTAGCGTGCCTTACGAGCAGTACTTC. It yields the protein CASSRSVPYEQYF.

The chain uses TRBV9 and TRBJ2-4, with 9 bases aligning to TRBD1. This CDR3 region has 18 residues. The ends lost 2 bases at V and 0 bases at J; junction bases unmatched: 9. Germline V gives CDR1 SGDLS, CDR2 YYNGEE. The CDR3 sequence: CASSVGTGSTLAKNIQYF. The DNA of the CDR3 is TGTGCCAGCAGCGTGGGGACAGGGTCGACCTTAGCCAAAAACATTCAGTACTTC.

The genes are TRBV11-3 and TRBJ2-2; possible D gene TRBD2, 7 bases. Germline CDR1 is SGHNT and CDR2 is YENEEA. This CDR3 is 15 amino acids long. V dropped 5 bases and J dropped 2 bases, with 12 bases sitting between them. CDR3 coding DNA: TGTGCCAGCAGCCGCGGGGGCTTAAACACCGGGGAGCTGTTTTTT. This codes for CASSRGGLNTGELFF.

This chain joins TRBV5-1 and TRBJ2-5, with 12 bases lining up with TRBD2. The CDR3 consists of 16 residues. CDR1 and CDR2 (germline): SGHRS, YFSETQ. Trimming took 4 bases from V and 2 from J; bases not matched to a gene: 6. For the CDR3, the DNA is TGCGCCAGCAGCGGCCGACTAGCGGGGGTTCAAGAGACCCAGTACTTC. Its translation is CASSGRLAGVQETQYF.

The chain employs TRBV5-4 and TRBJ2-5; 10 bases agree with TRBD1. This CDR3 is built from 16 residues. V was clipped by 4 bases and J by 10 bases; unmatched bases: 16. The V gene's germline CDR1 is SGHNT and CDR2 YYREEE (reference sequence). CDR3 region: CASSPSPTGGGGGQYF. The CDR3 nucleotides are TGTGCCAGCAGCCCCAGTCCGACAGGGGGCGGGGGAGGCCAGTACTTC.

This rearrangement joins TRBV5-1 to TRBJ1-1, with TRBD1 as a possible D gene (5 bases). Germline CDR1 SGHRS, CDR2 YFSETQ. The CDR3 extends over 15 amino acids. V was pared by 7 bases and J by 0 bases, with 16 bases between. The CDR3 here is CASVDTPTMNTEAFF. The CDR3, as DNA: TGCGCCAGCGTGGACACGCCTACGATGAACACTGAAGCTTTCTTT.

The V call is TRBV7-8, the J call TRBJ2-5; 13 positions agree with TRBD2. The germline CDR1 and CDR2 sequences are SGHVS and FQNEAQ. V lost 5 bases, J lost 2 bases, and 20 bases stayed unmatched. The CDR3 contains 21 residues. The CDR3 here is CASSPRLAGGQSNLIQETQYF. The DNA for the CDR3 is TGTGCCAGCAGCCCTCGACTAGCGGGGGGCCAATCCAACTTAATTCAAGAGACCCAGTACTTC.

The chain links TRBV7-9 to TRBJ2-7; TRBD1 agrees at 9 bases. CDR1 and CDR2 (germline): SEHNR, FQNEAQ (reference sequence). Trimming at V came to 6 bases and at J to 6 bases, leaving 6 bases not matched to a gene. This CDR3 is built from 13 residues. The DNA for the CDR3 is TGTGCCAGCAGAGGCGGGACAGGGATCGAGCAGTACTTC. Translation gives CASRGGTGIEQYF.

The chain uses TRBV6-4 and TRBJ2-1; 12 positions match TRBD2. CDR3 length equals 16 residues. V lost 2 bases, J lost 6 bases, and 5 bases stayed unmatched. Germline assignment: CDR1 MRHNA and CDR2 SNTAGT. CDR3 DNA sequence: TGTGCCAGCAGTGACCTAGGGACTAGCGGGCGCAATGAGCAGTTCTTC. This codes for CASSDLGTSGRNEQFF.